A selection of T cell receptor beta chains follows, all from one sample in a study of quantifying T cell responses using KT2 cells. TCRdb reprocessed the UMI-ligation and nested PCR reads via MiXCR and lists one record per CDR3 protein. The sample consists of 40,000 or so distinct CDR3 sequences, 15% to 20% of them appearing once. The sample comprised PBMCs spiked with cells of the T cell clone KT2. The receptors here all came from a human donor. Each CDR3 is given with its conserved first and last residue. D genes are given only for firm matches. Expanded clones get a size class; other rows say once, few or many, or leave the size out.

J gene: TRBJ2-3; clone size: many; D gene: -; V gene: TRBV7-2; CDR3 protein: CASSLGVADTQYF; CDR3 DNA: TGTGCCAGCAGCTTGGGGGTGGCAGATACGCAGTATTTT
J gene: TRBJ2-1; clone size: many; D gene: TRBD2; V gene: TRBV15; CDR3 protein: CATSRETSGGNEQFF; CDR3 DNA: TGTGCCACCAGCAGAGAAACTAGCGGGGGCAATGAGCAGTTCTTC
J gene: TRBJ2-5; clone size: many; D gene: TRBD2; V gene: TRBV2; CDR3 protein: CASSELAGLQETQYF; CDR3 DNA: TGTGCCAGCAGTGAGCTAGCGGGGCTCCAAGAGACCCAGTACTTC
J gene: TRBJ2-3; clone size: -; D gene: TRBD2; V gene: TRBV3-1; CDR3 protein: CASSQVPEAGGQADTQYF; CDR3 DNA: TGTGCCAGCAGCCAAGTCCCGGAAGCGGGGGGGCAGGCAGATACGCAGTATTTT
J gene: TRBJ2-7; clone size: -; D gene: TRBD1; V gene: TRBV12-3/TRBV12-4; CDR3 protein: CASSLRTGGVGEQYF; CDR3 DNA: TGTGCCAGCAGTCTTAGGACAGGGGGCGTGGGGGAGCAGTACTTC
J gene: TRBJ2-4; clone size: -; D gene: -; V gene: TRBV30; CDR3 protein: CAWSVGLKIQYF; CDR3 DNA: TGTGCCTGGAGTGTGGGGCTAAAGATTCAGTACTTC
J gene: TRBJ2-7; clone size: few; D gene: TRBD2; V gene: TRBV12-3/TRBV12-4; CDR3 protein: CASSGDYDSYEQYF; CDR3 DNA: TGTGCCAGCAGTGGGGACTACGACTCCTACGAGCAGTACTTC
J gene: TRBJ2-7; clone size: few; D gene: TRBD1; V gene: TRBV12-3/TRBV12-4; CDR3 protein: CASSLGGDRGHEQYF; CDR3 DNA: TGTGCCAGCAGCCTTGGGGGGGACAGGGGGCACGAGCAGTACTTC
J gene: TRBJ1-1; clone size: few; D gene: -; V gene: TRBV30; CDR3 protein: CAWDQSRGVGTEAFF; CDR3 DNA: TGTGCCTGGGATCAAAGCAGGGGCGTCGGCACTGAAGCTTTCTTT
J gene: TRBJ2-7; clone size: few; D gene: TRBD1; V gene: TRBV6-5; CDR3 protein: CASRYTTGSEQYF; CDR3 DNA: TGTGCCAGCAGATACACGACAGGGTCCGAGCAGTACTTC
J gene: TRBJ1-2; clone size: -; D gene: -; V gene: TRBV9; CDR3 protein: CASRAGDNLGYTF; CDR3 DNA: TGTGCCAGCCGGGCAGGGGACAATTTGGGCTACACCTTC
J gene: TRBJ2-4; clone size: -; D gene: -; V gene: TRBV27; CDR3 protein: CASSPLITPRVEYF; CDR3 DNA: TGTGCCAGCAGCCCATTAATCACTCCCAGAGTCGAGTACTTC
J gene: TRBJ2-2; clone size: few; D gene: -; V gene: TRBV30; CDR3 protein: CAWNRGGPGELFF; CDR3 DNA: TGTGCCTGGAACCGAGGGGGTCCCGGGGAGCTGTTTTTT
J gene: TRBJ1-5; clone size: many; D gene: -; V gene: TRBV18; CDR3 protein: CASSPQRGTPNQPQHF; CDR3 DNA: TGTGCCAGCTCACCCCAAAGGGGGACCCCGAATCAGCCCCAGCATTTT
J gene: TRBJ1-5; clone size: few; D gene: -; V gene: TRBV20-1; CDR3 protein: CSAREQGRNQPQHF; CDR3 DNA: TGCAGTGCTAGAGAACAGGGACGCAATCAGCCCCAGCATTTT
J gene: TRBJ2-7; clone size: few; D gene: -; V gene: TRBV3-1; CDR3 protein: CASSQPGATYEQYF; CDR3 DNA: TGTGCCAGCAGCCAACCAGGCGCGACCTACGAGCAGTACTTC
J gene: TRBJ2-2; clone size: many; D gene: TRBD2; V gene: TRBV20-1; CDR3 protein: CSARDNLAGDTGELFF; CDR3 DNA: TGCAGTGCTAGAGATAATCTAGCGGGAGACACCGGGGAGCTGTTTTTT
J gene: TRBJ1-4; clone size: few; D gene: -; V gene: TRBV5-5; CDR3 protein: CASSLPPGEKLFF; CDR3 DNA: TGTGCCAGCAGCTTGCCCCCGGGAGAAAAACTGTTTTTT
J gene: TRBJ2-5; clone size: few; D gene: -; V gene: TRBV14; CDR3 protein: CASSQTLIGGETQYF; CDR3 DNA: TGTGCCAGCAGCCAAACCCTCATTGGGGGAGAGACCCAGTACTTC
J gene: TRBJ1-2; clone size: few; D gene: -; V gene: TRBV27; CDR3 protein: CASSFRANYGYTF; CDR3 DNA: TGTGCCAGCAGTTTTCGGGCTAACTATGGCTACACCTTC
J gene: TRBJ2-7; clone size: -; D gene: -; V gene: TRBV6-5; CDR3 protein: CASRSSYEQYF; CDR3 DNA: TGTGCCAGCAGAAGTTCCTACGAGCAGTACTTC
J gene: TRBJ2-6; clone size: -; D gene: -; V gene: TRBV10-3; CDR3 protein: CAISEGGRTSLSGANVLTF; CDR3 DNA: TGTGCCATCAGTGAAGGCGGTAGGACCTCCCTCTCTGGGGCCAACGTCCTGACTTTC
J gene: TRBJ2-3; clone size: -; D gene: TRBD2; V gene: TRBV7-2; CDR3 protein: CASSRTSGFTDTQYF; CDR3 DNA: TGTGCCAGCAGCCGGACTAGCGGCTTCACAGATACGCAGTATTTT
J gene: TRBJ1-6; clone size: -; D gene: -; V gene: TRBV2; CDR3 protein: CASQKGTRYSPLHF; CDR3 DNA: TGTGCCAGCCAGAAGGGGACGAGGTATTCACCCCTCCACTTT
J gene: TRBJ1-1; clone size: few; D gene: TRBD1; V gene: TRBV7-3; CDR3 protein: CASSPPTTGGEGTEAFF; CDR3 DNA: TGTGCCAGCAGCCCTCCAACGACAGGGGGCGAGGGCACTGAAGCTTTCTTT
J gene: TRBJ2-4; clone size: many; D gene: -; V gene: TRBV2; CDR3 protein: CASSYRERNIQYF; CDR3 DNA: TGTGCCAGCAGCTACAGGGAACGAAACATTCAGTACTTC
J gene: TRBJ1-1; clone size: few; D gene: -; V gene: TRBV6-5; CDR3 protein: CASSSPGGATEAFF; CDR3 DNA: TGTGCCAGCAGTTCCCCGGGGGGTGCCACTGAAGCTTTCTTT
J gene: TRBJ2-3; clone size: -; D gene: TRBD2; V gene: TRBV7-2; CDR3 protein: CASSLGLAGGPVSTDTQYF; CDR3 DNA: TGTGCCAGCAGCTTAGGGCTAGCGGGAGGGCCCGTAAGCACAGATACGCAGTATTTT
J gene: TRBJ2-4; clone size: many; D gene: -; V gene: TRBV10-3; CDR3 protein: CAISDPLEGKNIQYF; CDR3 DNA: TGTGCCATCAGTGATCCTCTAGAGGGCAAAAACATTCAGTACTTC
J gene: TRBJ2-1; clone size: few; D gene: TRBD2; V gene: TRBV11-3; CDR3 protein: CASSLALAGGGGEQFF; CDR3 DNA: TGTGCCAGCAGCTTAGCCCTAGCGGGAGGGGGCGGAGAGCAGTTCTTC
J gene: TRBJ1-4; clone size: -; D gene: TRBD1; V gene: TRBV20-1; CDR3 protein: CSASDPTGGEEKLFF; CDR3 DNA: TGCAGTGCTAGCGATCCAACAGGGGGGGAGGAAAAACTGTTTTTT
J gene: TRBJ2-5; clone size: -; D gene: TRBD1; V gene: TRBV7-6; CDR3 protein: CASRKGTGFQETQYF; CDR3 DNA: TGTGCCAGCCGAAAAGGGACAGGGTTCCAAGAGACCCAGTACTTC
J gene: TRBJ1-1; clone size: few; D gene: -; V gene: TRBV7-3; CDR3 protein: CASSSLGGTEAFF; CDR3 DNA: TGTGCCAGCAGCTCATTAGGTGGAACTGAAGCTTTCTTT
J gene: TRBJ2-3; clone size: -; D gene: -; V gene: TRBV5-6; CDR3 protein: CASSRESRDTQYF; CDR3 DNA: TGTGCCAGCAGCCGTGAGAGCCGAGATACGCAGTATTTT
J gene: TRBJ1-4; clone size: few; D gene: -; V gene: TRBV30; CDR3 protein: CAWSVLREKLFF; CDR3 DNA: TGTGCCTGGAGTGTACTGCGGGAAAAACTGTTTTTT
J gene: TRBJ2-5; clone size: -; D gene: -; V gene: TRBV20-1; CDR3 protein: CSAMDSTVQETQYF; CDR3 DNA: TGCAGTGCTATGGATTCGACAGTCCAAGAGACCCAGTACTTC
J gene: TRBJ2-5; clone size: few; D gene: -; V gene: TRBV15; CDR3 protein: CATSRVAPEETQYF; CDR3 DNA: TGTGCCACCAGCAGAGTTGCCCCTGAGGAGACCCAGTACTTC
J gene: TRBJ2-7; clone size: -; D gene: TRBD2; V gene: TRBV7-9; CDR3 protein: CASRSGTSGEYF; CDR3 DNA: TGTGCCAGCAGGTCCGGGACTAGCGGAGAGTACTTC
J gene: TRBJ2-5; clone size: -; D gene: -; V gene: TRBV5-1; CDR3 protein: CASSPGTQQYQETQYF; CDR3 DNA: TGCGCCAGCAGCCCTGGGACACAACAGTACCAAGAGACCCAGTACTTC
J gene: TRBJ2-7; clone size: many; D gene: -; V gene: TRBV2; CDR3 protein: CASSAPGTVGDEQYF; CDR3 DNA: TGTGCCAGCAGTGCCCCTGGAACAGTCGGCGACGAGCAGTACTTC
J gene: TRBJ1-2; clone size: -; D gene: TRBD1; V gene: TRBV9; CDR3 protein: CASSVEVGTGKDGYTF; CDR3 DNA: TGTGCCAGCAGCGTAGAAGTGGGGACAGGGAAGGATGGCTACACCTTC
J gene: TRBJ2-3; clone size: many; D gene: -; V gene: TRBV7-9; CDR3 protein: CASSPPAGEAADTQYF; CDR3 DNA: TGTGCCAGCAGCCCCCCCGCAGGGGAAGCAGCAGATACGCAGTATTTT
J gene: TRBJ2-5; clone size: -; D gene: TRBD2; V gene: TRBV5-1; CDR3 protein: CASSSQTAGGETQYF; CDR3 DNA: TGCGCCAGCAGCTCCCAGACAGCGGGGGGAGAGACCCAGTACTTC
J gene: TRBJ2-3; clone size: -; D gene: TRBD2; V gene: TRBV6-2/TRBV6-3; CDR3 protein: CASSTAGVATDTQYF; CDR3 DNA: TGTGCCAGCAGTACAGCGGGAGTAGCGACAGATACGCAGTATTTT
J gene: TRBJ2-4; clone size: -; D gene: TRBD1; V gene: TRBV9; CDR3 protein: CASSVGGTGGHIQYF; CDR3 DNA: TGTGCCAGCAGCGTAGGAGGGACAGGGGGCCACATTCAGTACTTC
J gene: TRBJ2-1; clone size: many; D gene: TRBD2; V gene: TRBV6-2/TRBV6-3; CDR3 protein: CASSKLAGGHYNEQFF; CDR3 DNA: TGTGCCAGCAGCAAACTAGCGGGAGGACACTACAATGAGCAGTTCTTC
J gene: TRBJ2-3; clone size: few; D gene: -; V gene: TRBV20-1; CDR3 protein: CSASTSGTDTQYF; CDR3 DNA: TGCAGTGCTAGCACCTCCGGGACAGATACGCAGTATTTT
J gene: TRBJ2-3; clone size: few; D gene: TRBD2; V gene: TRBV29-1; CDR3 protein: CSVGRLLAVGTDTQYF; CDR3 DNA: TGCAGCGTGGGACGCCTTCTAGCGGTGGGCACAGATACGCAGTATTTT
J gene: TRBJ1-2; clone size: few; D gene: TRBD1; V gene: TRBV11-1; CDR3 protein: CASSLQGARGYTF; CDR3 DNA: TGTGCCAGCAGTTTACAGGGGGCGCGTGGCTACACCTTC
J gene: TRBJ2-3; clone size: many; D gene: -; V gene: TRBV3-1; CDR3 protein: CASSPAGTDTQYF; CDR3 DNA: TGTGCCAGCAGTCCCGCGGGCACAGATACGCAGTATTTT